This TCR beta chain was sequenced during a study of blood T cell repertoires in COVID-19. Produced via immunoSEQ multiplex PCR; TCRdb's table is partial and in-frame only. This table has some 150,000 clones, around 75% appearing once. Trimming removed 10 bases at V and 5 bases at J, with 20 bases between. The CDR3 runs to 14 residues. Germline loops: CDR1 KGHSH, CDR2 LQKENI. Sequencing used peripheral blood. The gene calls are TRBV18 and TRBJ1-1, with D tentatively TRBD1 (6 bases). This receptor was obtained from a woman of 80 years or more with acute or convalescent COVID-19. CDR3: CATSSVITGTEAFF. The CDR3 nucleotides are TGTGCCACCAGCTCAGTCATTACAGGGACTGAAGCTTTCTTT.